Shown below are 24 T cell receptor beta chains from a single sample sequenced in a study of blood T cell repertoires in COVID-19 (dated by TCRdb to about 2020). The library was made by the immunoSEQ multiplex PCR assay. TCRdb provides this immuneACCESS table in a form limited to in-frame rearrangements. Some clones are lacking; in checked studies, under half of them reflect an unresolved V gene, and why the rest are absent is not known. The sample table contains some 200,000 clones; only one count was recorded for around 83% of them. The ten most abundant clones make up approximately 6.5% of the sample. The material sequenced was peripheral blood. The origin of the receptors is a woman in her thirties or forties with acute or convalescent COVID-19.

This chain joins TRBV9 and TRBJ2-3; a weak D match, TRBD2 (6 bases). The CDR3 spans 16 residues. Germline loops: CDR1 SGDLS, CDR2 YYNGEE. With 0 bases removed from V and 2 bases from J, the gap between germline ends came to 13 bases. CDR3 residues: CASSVDLAGNTDTQYF. The CDR3, as DNA: TGTGCCAGCAGCGTAGATTTGGCGGGGAACACAGATACGCAGTATTTT. Looking up the rest from reference TRBV9 and TRBJ2-3 gives the full variable domain: DSGVTQTPKHLITATGQRVTLRCSPRSGDLSVYWYQQSLDQGLQFLIQYYNGEERAKGNILERFSAQQFPDLHSELNLSSLELGDSALYFCASSVDLAGNTDTQYFGPGTRLTVL.

The chain links TRBV3-1 (or the pseudogene TRBV3-2) to TRBJ2-2; D is uncertain. The CDR3 consists of 14 residues. Germline CDR1 is LGHDT and CDR2 is YNNKEL (reference sequence). With 1 base removed from V and 5 bases from J, the gap between germline ends came to 8 bases. Here the CDR3 DNA reads TGTGCCAGCAGCCAAGTTGGAGAAACCGGGGAGCTGTTTTTT. Amino acid sequence: CASSQVGETGELFF.

This clone was picked up one time. The sample carries other DNA sequences with the same CDR3. The chain recombines TRBV27 with TRBJ1-5, with D perhaps TRBD1 (5 bases). V lost 2 bases and J lost 6, with 11 bases in between. The CDR3 runs 14 residues. Looked up from germline, CDR1 is MNHEY and CDR2 is SMNVEV (reference sequence). CDR3 nucleotide sequence: TGTGCCAGCAGTTTAAGTGGGGGGGGTCAGCCCCAGCATTTT. Residues: CASSLSGGGQPQHF.

The V and J genes are TRBV29-1 and TRBJ2-6; D perhaps matches TRBD1 (6 bases). CDR3 length equals 15 residues. V shed 7 bases and J shed 2 bases, with 15 bases lying between them. The germline CDR1 and CDR2 sequences are SQVTM and ANQGSEA. In DNA form, the CDR3 reads TGCAGCGCTAAGACAGGCGCGGCTGGGGCCAACGTCCTGACTTTC. The encoded protein is CSAKTGAAGANVLTF.

This sequence joins TRBV4-1 and TRBJ2-7; TRBD1 agrees at 10 bases. The V and J ends lost 4 bases and 1 base, in that order; junction bases with no gene match: 4. This CDR3 has 15 amino acids. Germline V gene data show CDR1 as MGHRA and CDR2 as YSYEKL. DNA for the CDR3: TGCGCCAGCAGCCCTCGGGACAGGGGATCCTACGAGCAGTACTTC. Translated: CASSPRDRGSYEQYF.

J is TRBJ2-1 and V is TRBV7-2; D is ambiguous. The germline V gene encodes CDR1 SGHTA and CDR2 FQGNSA. The CDR3 is 13 residues long. V dropped 6 bases and J dropped 0 bases, with 6 bases sitting between them. The CDR3 DNA follows: TGTGCCAGCAGTACCAGCTCCTACAATGAGCAGTTCTTC. This translates into CASSTSSYNEQFF.

V is TRBV7-8 and J is TRBJ2-1, with D possibly TRBD2 on 5 matching bases. Germline assignment: CDR1 SGHVS and CDR2 FQNEAQ. This CDR3 has 13 amino acids. V shed 5 bases and J shed 6 bases, with 11 bases lying between them. CDR3 coding DNA: TGTGCCAGCAGCCCCGGACGGGGCAATGAGCAGTTCTTC. Encoded protein: CASSPGRGNEQFF.

The chain is built from TRBV11-2 and TRBJ2-7, with D tentatively TRBD2 (6 bases). The CDR3 has 16 residues. Germline lookup yields CDR1 SGHAT and CDR2 FQNNGV. Deletions cut 5 bases from V and 3 bases from J, with 20 bases between. The CDR3 protein is CASSLSREALNYEQYF. CDR3 DNA: TGTGCCAGCAGCCTGTCTAGGGAGGCGCTGAACTACGAGCAGTACTTC.

The V and J genes are TRBV5-1 and TRBJ1-4; no definite D call. V was pared by 3 bases and J by 8 bases, with 11 bases between. CDR3 size: 13 residues. Germline CDR1 and CDR2: SGHRS and YFSETQ. CDR3 nucleotide sequence: TGCGCCAGCAGCTCTGGTGAGAACGAAAAACTGTTTTTT. This encodes CASSSGENEKLFF.

The rearrangement uses TRBV11-3 and TRBJ2-1; D perhaps matches TRBD1 (6 bases). CDR3 length equals 14 residues. Germline V gene sequence: CDR1 SGHNT, CDR2 YENEEA. V was pared by 5 bases and J by 7 bases, with 15 bases between. The CDR3 bases are TGTGCCAGCAGCCTACAGGGTATGGTGAATGAGCAGTTCTTC. Translated: CASSLQGMVNEQFF.

Here the CDR3 DNA reads TGTGCCAGCAGCTACGGGACAGGGTATGGCTACACCTTC. This encodes CASSYGTGYGYTF. The V and J genes are TRBV7-9 and TRBJ1-2; TRBD1 matches 9 bases. The CDR3 runs to 13 residues. CDR1 is SEHNR, CDR2 FQNEAQ, per germline (reference sequence). The junction had 2 bases not matched to a gene; V was cut back by 4 bases and J by 5 bases.

The chain employs TRBV6-2 or TRBV6-3 and TRBJ2-3; 12 bases agree with TRBD2. The CDR3 sequence is 16 residues long. Trimming at V came to 6 bases and at J to 5 bases, leaving 9 bases not matched to a gene. The germline gives CDR1 MNHEY, CDR2 SVGEGT. As DNA, the CDR3 is TGTGCCAGCAGCCGACGACTAGCGGGAGCGGAAGATACGCAGTATTTT. Translated, it gives CASSRRLAGAEDTQYF.

The gene calls are TRBV11-2 and TRBJ2-7, with 12 bases matching TRBD2. The CDR3 spans 17 residues. The germline V gene has CDR1 SGHAT and CDR2 FQNNGV. V was clipped by 4 bases and J by 4 bases; unmatched bases: 11. The CDR3 loop reads CASSSRWTSGKGYEQYF. Here the CDR3 DNA reads TGTGCCAGCAGCTCCCGTTGGACTAGCGGGAAGGGGTACGAGCAGTACTTC.

Only a few counts were recorded for this clone. The chain employs TRBV6-4 and TRBJ1-5; D not certain. CDR3 length equals 13 residues. The ends were cut back, 3 bases at V and 3 bases at J, with 6 bases in the middle. Looked up from germline, CDR1 is MRHNA and CDR2 is SNTAGT. The CDR3 loop is CASSEEANQPQHF. CDR3 DNA sequence: TGTGCCAGCAGTGAGGAGGCCAATCAGCCCCAGCATTTT.

This chain uses TRBV29-1 with TRBJ2-3; D uncertain. Germline CDR1 and CDR2: SQVTM and ANQGSEA. V was shortened by 6 bases and J by 4 bases, with 14 bases between the two germline ends. The CDR3 is 13 residues long. CDR3 in DNA: TGCAGCGTGGCCCCCCTAGGTTCAGATACGCAGTATTTT. Protein product: CSVAPLGSDTQYF.

The chain combines TRBV6-4 with TRBJ2-3; 9 nucleotides match TRBD2. The CDR3 runs 14 residues. Germline V lookup: CDR1 MRHNA, CDR2 SNTAGT. J lost 4 bases, V lost 4 bases, and 3 bases had no gene match. CDR3 sequence reads: CASSASGGSDTQYF. The CDR3 nucleotides read TGTGCCAGCAGTGCAAGCGGGGGGTCAGATACGCAGTATTTT.

The J gene is TRBJ1-2, the V gene TRBV29-1; 8 bases are a match to TRBD1. The CDR3 contains 13 residues. CDR1 is SQVTM, CDR2 ANQGSEA, per germline. CDR3 DNA sequence: TGCAGAGCACAGGGGGATGGGGTCTATGGCTACACCTTC. Translated, it gives CRAQGDGVYGYTF.

The rearrangement joins TRBV11-2 to TRBJ2-7; TRBD2 matches at 10 bases. Germline V gene lookup returns CDR1 SGHAT and CDR2 FQNNGV. The trim removed 6 bases at V and 7 bases at J, leaving 12 bases unmatched. CDR3 size: 15 residues. The CDR3 protein is CASRGTLAGVGEQYF. The CDR3 region has the DNA TGTGCCAGCAGGGGGACGCTAGCGGGAGTAGGAGAGCAGTACTTC. Full variable domain (outside the CDR3, taken from reference TRBV11-2 and TRBJ2-7): EAGVAQSPRYKIIEKRQSVAFWCNPISGHATLYWYQQILGQGPKLLIQFQNNGVVDDSQLPKDRFSAERLKGVDSTLKIQPAKLEDSAVYLCASRGTLAGVGEQYFGPGTRLTVT.

The rearrangement joins TRBV4-2 to TRBJ2-1; 7 bases are a match to TRBD2. Germline values: CDR1 LGHNA, CDR2 YNFKEQ. Trimming removed 0 bases from V and 2 bases from J; junction bases left unmatched: 4. The CDR3 consists of 16 residues. The CDR3 is CASSQDFGLAYNEQFF. CDR3 in DNA: TGTGCCAGCAGCCAAGATTTCGGACTAGCCTACAATGAGCAGTTCTTC.

The DNA of the CDR3 is TGCGCCAGCAGCTTGGCAGGGGATTACTATGGCTACACCTTC. Encoded protein: CASSLAGDYYGYTF. The V gene is TRBV5-1, the J gene TRBJ1-2; tentative D call: TRBD1 (6 bases). The CDR3 contains 14 residues. Trimming left V 0 bases short and J 3 bases short, with 9 bases between. The germline V gene has CDR1 SGHRS and CDR2 YFSETQ.

The chain uses TRBV10-2 and TRBJ2-1; perhaps TRBD2 as D (6 bases). Germline V gene lookup returns CDR1 WSHSY and CDR2 SAAADI. Trimming removed 4 bases at V and 0 bases at J, with 10 bases between. The CDR3 runs to 15 residues. CDR3 region: CASSGRGSSYNEQFF. CDR3 bases: TGCGCCAGCAGTGGTCGGGGGAGCTCCTACAATGAGCAGTTCTTC.

V gene TRBV28 combines with J gene TRBJ1-5, with a possible D match to TRBD1 (5 bases). The CDR3 is made up of 14 amino acids. The germline CDR1 and CDR2 sequences are MDHEN and SYDVKM. The V and J ends lost 5 bases and 7 bases respectively, with 15 bases between them. This chain's CDR3 is CASSKGGGGQPQHF. The CDR3 DNA sequence: TGTGCCAGCAGTAAGGGTGGGGGAGGACAGCCCCAGCATTTT.

The CDR3 reads CASNTGQAKINTEAFF. The CDR3 bases are TGTGCCAGCAATACGGGACAGGCCAAGATTAACACTGAAGCTTTCTTT. The chain combines TRBV2 with TRBJ1-1, with TRBD1 matching over 8 bases. After removal of 7 bases from V and 2 bases from J, the junction contained 12 bases not matched to a gene. CDR1 SNHLY and CDR2 FYNNEI come from the germline V gene. This CDR3 is built from 16 residues.

Comments on this clone: The same CDR3 is also encoded by other DNA sequences in this sample. The CDR3 sequence is CASSLGGRSPLHF. CDR3 in DNA: TGTGCCAGCAGTTTAGGAGGGCGCTCACCCCTCCACTTT. The V gene is TRBV27, the J gene TRBJ1-6; D not resolved. Germline V gene lookup returns CDR1 MNHEY and CDR2 SMNVEV (reference sequence). The CDR3 runs 13 residues. Trimming left V 2 bases short and J 10 bases short, with 9 bases between.